This T cell receptor beta chain was retrieved from a study of identical twins. Everyone who donated was a healthy Caucasian. Germline V gene data show CDR1 as SGHDT and CDR2 as YYEEEE. The CDR3 has 15 residues. Unmatched junction bases numbered 4, after V lost 2 bases and J lost 4 bases. Findings and caveats of the study: These conclusions were based on statistical analysis (cross-sectional, not following the same donors).

This clonotype was counted many times. As yet, its antigen is unknown. MiXCR, applied by TCRdb to the 5' RACE reads, yields one record per CDR3 protein. The table includes approximately 670,000 distinct CDR3 sequences, over 5% detected once. The gene calls are TRBV5-6 and TRBJ2-3, with TRBD2 matching 10 bases. The receptor was isolated from a man in his late teens or twenties in good health. Sample: naive T cells sorted from blood. The CDR3 reads CASSLQREGADTQYF. The CDR3 nucleotides are TGTGCCAGCAGCTTACAGCGGGAGGGGGCAGATACGCAGTATTTT.